The 30 T cell receptor beta chains listed next were all sequenced from one sample in a study of blood T cell repertoires in COVID-19 (TCRdb year 2020). The library relied on the immunoSEQ multiplex PCR assay. The table comes from immuneACCESS by way of TCRdb, which keeps in-frame sequences with V and J called. Part of the clones is missing from these tables; in studies checked, under half for an unresolved V gene and the rest for unknown reasons. This sample gives just over 250,000 clones in total; around nine tenths of them show up just once. Around 10% of the sample belongs to the ten largest clones. Source material: peripheral blood. These receptors were collected from a middle-aged man who had recovered from COVID-19.

CDR3 sequence reads: CASKVGSVADTQYF. The CDR3 region has the DNA TGCGCCAGCAAGGTCGGGTCTGTAGCAGATACGCAGTATTTT. The gene calls are TRBV10-2 and TRBJ2-3, with D uncertain. Germline V gene data show CDR1 as WSHSY and CDR2 as SAAADI. Trimming removed 7 bases at V and 4 bases at J, with 15 bases between. The CDR3 has 14 residues.

The chain joins TRBV5-1 to TRBJ1-6; 7 nucleotides line up with TRBD1. The germline CDR1 and CDR2 sequences are SGHRS and YFSETQ. This CDR3 spans 15 amino acids. After removal of 4 bases from V and 5 bases from J, the junction contained 6 bases not matched to a gene. DNA for the CDR3: TGCGCCAGCAGCGCCAGGACAGGTGATAATTCACCCCTCCACTTT. This gives the protein CASSARTGDNSPLHF.

The chain is built from TRBV7-2 and TRBJ1-3, with D uncertain. The CDR3 sequence is 15 residues long. Deletions cut 4 bases from V and 7 bases from J, with 17 bases between. From germline, CDR1 is SGHTA and CDR2 FQGNSA. The chain's CDR3 is CASSSSTYDRNTIYF. The CDR3 coding sequence is TGTGCCAGCAGCTCTTCCACTTACGATCGGAACACCATATATTTT.

J is TRBJ2-5 and V is TRBV7-9; weak D call: TRBD2 (5 bases). Germline lookup yields CDR1 SEHNR and CDR2 FQNEAQ (reference sequence). V was trimmed by 5 bases and J by 2 bases, leaving 9 bases between them. The CDR3 is made up of 13 amino acids. The CDR3 sequence: CASSRADQETQYF. The CDR3 DNA reads as TGTGCCAGCAGCCGAGCGGATCAAGAGACCCAGTACTTC.

The chain has TRBV30 and TRBJ1-1, with D maybe TRBD1 (6 bases). V shed 4 bases and J shed 7 bases, with 25 bases lying between them. Germline CDR1 GTSNPN, CDR2 SVGIG (reference sequence). The CDR3 is made up of 16 amino acids. The DNA for the CDR3 is TGTGCCTGGAACCCGCAGGGGACCCTCGGGCATGTTGAAGCTTTCTTT. It is translated as CAWNPQGTLGHVEAFF.

Comment on this clone: The sample holds other DNA sequences that translate to the same CDR3. The DNA for the CDR3 is TGTGCCAGCAGTTACTCGACAGTTACCGGGGAGCTGTTTTTT. This translates into CASSYSTVTGELFF. V gene TRBV6-2 or TRBV6-3 combines with J gene TRBJ2-2; D perhaps matches TRBD1 (5 bases). CDR1 MNHEY and CDR2 SVGEGT come from the germline V gene. The CDR3 extends over 14 amino acids. With 0 bases removed from V and 5 bases from J, the gap between germline ends came to 7 bases.

The chain couples TRBV19 to TRBJ1-2; 8 positions match TRBD1. CDR1 is LNHDA, CDR2 SQIVND, per germline (reference sequence). V was pared by 5 bases and J by 4 bases, with 3 bases of the junction left unmatched. The CDR3 length is 13 residues. The CDR3 DNA reads TGTGCCAGTAGTTGGGACAGGCGCTATGGCTACACCTTC. It encodes CASSWDRRYGYTF.

This clone was detected a few times. The CDR3 nucleotides read TGTGCCAGCAGTTACTCGCCGAGCAACACTGAAGCTTTCTTT. This translates into CASSYSPSNTEAFF. The chain links TRBV6-2 or TRBV6-3 to TRBJ1-1; D ambiguous. V lost 0 bases to trimming and J lost 2 bases, with 7 bases between them. The germline CDR1 and CDR2 sequences are MNHEY and SVGEGT. This CDR3 has 14 amino acids.

The rearrangement links TRBV7-3 to TRBJ2-6; maybe TRBD1 (6 bases). The CDR3 extends over 18 amino acids. Per the germline V gene, CDR1 is SGHTA and CDR2 is FQGTGA. V was cut by 5 bases and J by 2 bases, with 19 bases left in between. CDR3 residues: CASSPAGGQTAGANVLTF. CDR3 coding DNA: TGTGCCAGCAGCCCAGCTGGGGGCCAAACAGCTGGGGCCAACGTCCTGACTTTC. The full variable domain, completed using reference TRBV7-3 and TRBJ2-6, is GAGVSQTPSNKVTEKGKYVELRCDPISGHTALYWYRQSLGQGPEFLIYFQGTGAADDSGLPNDRFFAVRPEGSVSTLKIQRTERGDSAVYLCASSPAGGQTAGANVLTFGAGSRLTVL.

V gene TRBV6-2 or TRBV6-3 combines with J gene TRBJ2-1; weak D call: TRBD2 (5 bases). Germline lookup yields CDR1 MNHEY and CDR2 SVGEGT. The germline V and J ends were trimmed by 5 bases and 6 bases, with 8 bases remaining between them. This CDR3 spans 12 amino acids. CDR3 sequence: CASSNRGNEQFF. The CDR3 DNA reads TGTGCCAGCAGTAACCGGGGCAATGAGCAGTTCTTC.

The rearrangement links TRBV2 to TRBJ2-3; perhaps TRBD2 as D (6 bases). The germline gives CDR1 SNHLY, CDR2 FYNNEI. The CDR3 length is 15 residues. V was shortened by 1 base and J by 0 bases, with 8 bases between the two germline ends. CDR3 protein: CASSEEAGSTDTQYF. The CDR3 DNA reads as TGTGCCAGCAGTGAAGAAGCGGGTAGCACAGATACGCAGTATTTT.

The chain carries TRBV18 and TRBJ2-1; 10 positions agree with TRBD2. V gave up 2 bases and J gave up 6 bases; unmatched junction bases: 7. Per the germline V gene, CDR1 is KGHSH and CDR2 is LQKENI. The CDR3 covers 16 residues. The CDR3 DNA sequence: TGTGCCAGCTCACCAATACTAGCGGGACTCTCCAATGAGCAGTTCTTC. It codes for CASSPILAGLSNEQFF.

The genes are TRBV19 and TRBJ1-1, with TRBD1 identical over 9 bases. Per germline, CDR1 LNHDA and CDR2 SQIVND (reference sequence). The CDR3 is made up of 14 amino acids. After removal of 6 bases from V and 4 bases from J, the junction contained 6 bases not matched to a gene. CDR3 nucleotide sequence: TGTGCCAGTAGGATACAGGGGGCGCCCACTGAAGCTTTCTTT. Translation: CASRIQGAPTEAFF.

The gene calls are TRBV7-2 and TRBJ2-1; the match to TRBD1 covers 8 bases. The CDR3 has 15 residues. Germline trimming cut 4 bases from V and 4 bases from J; bases unmatched to any gene: 6. Germline V gene lookup returns CDR1 SGHTA and CDR2 FQGNSA. CDR3 sequence reads: CASSYRQGLYNEQFF. Written as DNA, the CDR3 is TGTGCCAGCAGCTACCGACAGGGGTTGTACAATGAGCAGTTCTTC.

The V and J genes are TRBV6-2 or TRBV6-3 and TRBJ2-7, with TRBD2 matching over 8 bases. V lost 3 bases, J lost 4 bases, and 8 bases stayed unmatched. Germline V gene lookup returns CDR1 MNHEY and CDR2 SVGEGT. The CDR3 totals 15 residues. In nucleotides, the CDR3 is TGTGCCAGCAGTTATCGTCGGGGGGGCATATACGAGCAGTACTTC. This gives the protein CASSYRRGGIYEQYF.

V usage is TRBV7-9 and J usage is TRBJ2-5, with D perhaps TRBD2 (5 bases). CDR3 length equals 15 residues. Germline CDR1 SEHNR, CDR2 FQNEAQ (reference sequence). V gave up 2 bases and J gave up 4 bases, with 14 bases separating them. The CDR3 protein is CASSLRPRGRETQYF. As DNA, the CDR3 is TGTGCCAGCAGCTTACGTCCCAGAGGGAGAGAGACCCAGTACTTC. Variable domain in full (rest from reference TRBV7-9 and TRBJ2-5): DTGVSQNPRHKITKRGQNVTFRCDPISEHNRLYWYRQTLGQGPEFLTYFQNEAQLEKSRLLSDRFSAERPKGSFSTLEIQRTEQGDSAMYLCASSLRPRGRETQYFGPGTRLLVL.

V gene TRBV7-9 combines with J gene TRBJ2-2; 7 bases line up with TRBD1. The CDR3 is 16 residues long. The junction had 11 bases not matched to a gene; V was cut back by 4 bases and J by 6 bases. Per the germline V gene, CDR1 is SEHNR and CDR2 is FQNEAQ (reference sequence). This CDR3 is CASSSDRVKPAGELFF. The CDR3 coding sequence is TGTGCCAGCAGCTCCGACAGGGTTAAACCTGCCGGGGAGCTGTTTTTT.

The V and J genes are TRBV30 and TRBJ2-7; 9 bases line up with TRBD1. The germline V gene encodes CDR1 GTSNPN and CDR2 SVGIG (reference sequence). The junction had 5 bases not matched to a gene; V was cut back by 8 bases and J by 3 bases. The CDR3 is made up of 12 amino acids. This CDR3 reads CALGTGNYEQYF. Here the CDR3 DNA reads TGTGCCCTTGGGACAGGGAACTACGAGCAGTACTTC.

The chain has TRBV27 and TRBJ2-7; TRBD1 aligns across 7 bases. This CDR3 has 17 amino acids. V dropped 5 bases and J dropped 3; count of bases not matched to a gene: 16. The V gene's germline CDR1 is MNHEY and CDR2 SMNVEV (reference sequence). For the CDR3, the DNA is TGTGCCAGCAGTCCTGGACAGGTAAACAACCCCCTCTACGAGCAGTACTTC. Its protein is CASSPGQVNNPLYEQYF.

In its sample, this clone was seen once. V gene TRBV27 combines with J gene TRBJ1-3; perhaps TRBD1 as D (6 bases). CDR3 length: 15 residues. The V and J ends lost 5 bases and 4 bases respectively, with 15 bases between them. CDR1 is MNHEY and CDR2 is SMNVEV in the germline V gene (reference sequence). CDR3 sequence: CASSTTWGPGNTIYF. CDR3 nucleotides: TGTGCCAGCAGTACCACATGGGGGCCGGGAAACACCATATATTTT.

The rearrangement joins TRBV19 to TRBJ2-3; TRBD2 agrees at 8 bases. J lost 0 bases, V lost 2 bases, and 1 base had no gene match. The CDR3 is 15 residues long. Germline assignment: CDR1 LNHDA and CDR2 SQIVND (reference sequence). This chain's CDR3 is CASSISGSSTDTQYF. The CDR3 DNA is TGTGCCAGTAGTATAAGCGGGAGTAGCACAGATACGCAGTATTTT.

This chain connects TRBV2 to TRBJ2-7; TRBD1 agrees at 9 bases. With V trimmed by 2 bases and J by 6 bases, 8 bases remained unmatched. Germline CDR1 is SNHLY and CDR2 is FYNNEI. This CDR3 is built from 15 residues. The CDR3: CASSERGQGFSEQYF. The CDR3 bases are TGTGCCAGCAGTGAACGTGGACAGGGGTTTTCCGAGCAGTACTTC.

The chain is built from TRBV6-5 and TRBJ2-1; 9 positions agree with TRBD1. CDR1 and CDR2 from the germline V gene are MNHEY and SVGAGI. Germline trimming cut 6 bases from V and 10 bases from J; bases unmatched to any gene: 10. The CDR3 spans 14 residues. The CDR3 sequence is CASSSGQGYSEQFF. The CDR3 DNA reads TGTGCCAGCAGCTCGGGACAGGGCTACAGCGAGCAGTTCTTC.

This rearrangement joins TRBV7-9 to TRBJ2-3, with TRBD1 identical over 8 bases. The germline V gene has CDR1 SEHNR and CDR2 FQNEAQ (reference sequence). With 4 bases clipped from V and 5 bases from J, the junction kept 5 bases outside the gene matches. The CDR3 spans 14 residues. In DNA form, the CDR3 reads TGTGCCAGCAGCTGGGGACAGGCCAGAGATACGCAGTATTTT. Its protein product is CASSWGQARDTQYF.

This clone has a single count. This rearrangement joins TRBV7-6 to TRBJ2-7, with TRBD2 as a possible D gene (6 bases). This CDR3 spans 15 amino acids. V was shortened by 0 bases and J by 5 bases, with 14 bases between the two germline ends. CDR1 is SGHVS, CDR2 FNYEAQ, per germline. CDR3 in DNA: TGTGCCAGCAGCTTAGCGGCGGGACGATTGAACGAGCAGTACTTC. As protein: CASSLAAGRLNEQYF.

The chain carries TRBV2 and TRBJ2-2; 14 positions match TRBD2. CDR1 SNHLY and CDR2 FYNNEI come from the germline V gene. J was trimmed by 7 bases and V by 2 bases; bases with no gene match: 9. The CDR3 extends over 18 amino acids. The CDR3 reads CASSETGLAGDLGGELFF. CDR3 in DNA: TGTGCCAGCAGTGAAACGGGACTAGCGGGAGACCTTGGCGGGGAGCTGTTTTTT.

The rearrangement links TRBV7-2 to TRBJ1-2; D remains ambiguous. CDR3 length equals 13 residues. The germline V and J ends were trimmed by 7 bases and 2 bases, with 11 bases remaining between them. In germline, CDR1 is SGHTA, CDR2 FQGNSA. The DNA of the CDR3 is TGTGCCAGCACCAATCAGTACAACTATGGCTACACCTTC. Protein sequence: CASTNQYNYGYTF.

This chain links TRBV7-2 with TRBJ2-7; TRBD2 matches at 7 bases. Germline V gene lookup returns CDR1 SGHTA and CDR2 FQGNSA. V dropped 0 bases and J dropped 4; count of bases not matched to a gene: 6. This CDR3 comprises 15 residues. The CDR3 DNA reads as TGTGCCAGCAGCTTAGCGAGCGGGGTAGTGTACGAGCAGTACTTC. Translation: CASSLASGVVYEQYF.

J is TRBJ2-3 and V is TRBV7-2; D is perhaps TRBD2 (5 bases). The V and J ends lost 4 bases and 2 bases respectively, with 16 bases between them. The CDR3 covers 16 residues. CDR1 and CDR2 from the germline V gene are SGHTA and FQGNSA. The CDR3 sequence is CASSSALADSTDTQYF. For the CDR3, the DNA is TGTGCCAGCAGCTCCGCCCTCGCGGACTCCACAGATACGCAGTATTTT.

The rearrangement links TRBV6-6 to TRBJ1-1, with TRBD1 matching over 7 bases. The CDR3 runs 13 residues. V trimming: 6 bases; J trimming: 11 bases; junction bases outside the gene matches: 12. Germline lookup yields CDR1 MNHNY and CDR2 SVGAGI (reference sequence). Here the CDR3 reads CASRTTGASRAFF. The CDR3 bases are TGTGCCAGCAGAACCACAGGGGCCTCGAGGGCTTTCTTT.